These 31 T cell receptor beta chains were sequenced from one sample in a study of metastatic and nonmetastatic thyroid tumors. Patients were all untreated before their thyroid surgery. Through MiXCR, TCRdb re-clonotyped the PCR reads. There are just under 60,000 clones in the sample; around 15% occur only once, and roughly a tenth lies in the top ten. Sequences were obtained from blood. The source of these receptors is a male donor with papillary thyroid cancer or a benign thyroid nodule (not recorded which). Some clones in this sample may be carry-over from other donors' samples.

This clone was seen ten or more times. V gene TRBV2 combines with J gene TRBJ2-3, with 9 bases lining up with TRBD1. Germline V gives CDR1 SNHLY, CDR2 FYNNEI. The CDR3 runs 16 residues. The V and J ends lost 2 bases and 4 bases, in that order; junction bases with no gene match: 7. CDR3 sequence: CASSEYRGHLADTQYF. Here the CDR3 DNA reads TGTGCCAGCAGTGAATACAGGGGGCATTTGGCAGATACGCAGTATTTT.

This clone appeared many times. This sequence joins TRBV7-8 and TRBJ2-1, with 7 bases identical to TRBD2. The CDR3 runs to 13 residues. Germline V gene data show CDR1 as SGHVS and CDR2 as FQNEAQ. The ends lost 5 bases at V and 7 bases at J; junction bases unmatched: 5. The CDR3 reads CASSLAGVNEQFF. For the CDR3, the DNA is TGTGCCAGCAGCCTCGCGGGGGTTAATGAGCAGTTCTTC. Based on the CDR3 plus reference TRBV7-8 and TRBJ2-1, the full variable domain is GAGVSQSPRYKVAKRGQDVALRCDPISGHVSLFWYQQALGQGPEFLTYFQNEAQLDKSGLPSDRFFAERPEGSVSTLKIQRTQQEDSAVYLCASSLAGVNEQFFGPGTRLTVL.

This clone was observed at least ten times. CDR3 in DNA: TGCGCCAGCAGCCTCCTGGGGGGGGCTAATGAAAAACTGTTTTTT. Protein: CASSLLGGANEKLFF. The genes are TRBV4-1 and TRBJ1-4; D is possibly TRBD1 (5 bases). The CDR3 is made up of 15 amino acids. V lost 4 bases, J lost 3 bases, and 12 bases lay in between. Per the germline V gene, CDR1 is MGHRA and CDR2 is YSYEKL.

This clone came up many times. The gene calls are TRBV7-2 and TRBJ2-5; perhaps TRBD2 as D (6 bases). CDR1 and CDR2 (germline): SGHTA, FQGNSA. The CDR3 totals 15 residues. Trimming shortened V by 2 bases and J by 1 base, and 11 bases separated the two germline ends. CDR3 sequence reads: CASSLSWGLQETQYF. The CDR3 nucleotides are TGTGCCAGCAGCTTATCTTGGGGACTCCAAGAGACCCAGTACTTC.

As to this clone: A much larger clone differs by one base, so this may be a read error. The rearrangement joins TRBV6-1 to TRBJ2-1; tentatively, D is TRBD2 (6 bases). The CDR3 sequence is 13 residues long. Germline values: CDR1 MNHNS, CDR2 SASEGT. The V and J ends lost 2 bases and 15 bases respectively, with 17 bases between them. CDR3 sequence: CASSESEEGKRFF. The CDR3 DNA follows: TGTGCCAGCAGTGAATCAGAGGAGGGTAAACGGTTCTTC.

Remarks on this clone: Distinct nucleotide sequences in the sample also encode this CDR3. The chain employs TRBV4-2 and TRBJ2-7, with TRBD1 as a possible D gene (6 bases). This CDR3 contains 15 residues. Germline V gene data show CDR1 as LGHNA and CDR2 as YNFKEQ. V was trimmed by 0 bases and J by 1 base, leaving 10 bases between them. The CDR3 here is CASSQDTGSSYEQYF. CDR3 in DNA: TGTGCCAGCAGCCAAGATACAGGGAGTTCCTACGAGCAGTACTTC.

This clone was recorded many times. This chain uses TRBV19 with TRBJ2-5; no clear D gene. The ends were cut back, 3 bases at V and 4 bases at J, with 3 bases in the middle. The CDR3 is made up of 11 amino acids. Germline CDR1 and CDR2: LNHDA and SQIVND (reference sequence). CDR3 coding DNA: TGTGCCAGTAGTATTAGAGAGACCCAGTACTTC. Translation gives CASSIRETQYF.

The V gene is TRBV5-1, the J gene TRBJ1-1; TRBD1 matches 8 bases. The length of the CDR3 is 16 residues. With V trimmed by 2 bases and J by 3 bases, 9 bases remained unmatched. Germline V gives CDR1 SGHRS, CDR2 YFSETQ. Here the CDR3 DNA reads TGCGCCAGCAGCTTTTCTAGACAGGGGACGGACACTGAAGCTTTCTTT. This encodes CASSFSRQGTDTEAFF. Complete variable domain (other parts from reference TRBV5-1 and TRBJ1-1): KAGVTQTPRYLIKTRGQQVTLSCSPISGHRSVSWYQQTPGQGLQFLFEYFSETQRNKGNFPGRFSGRQFSNSRSEMNVSTLELGDSALYLCASSFSRQGTDTEAFFGQGTRLTVV.

The V and J genes are TRBV5-1 and TRBJ2-7; D may correspond to TRBD1 or TRBD2 (5 bases each). The CDR3 has 14 amino acids. Germline CDR1 SGHRS, CDR2 YFSETQ. V was clipped by 5 bases and J by 2 bases, with 14 bases between them. Written as DNA, the CDR3 is TGCGCCAGCAGAGCGGTCCAGGGTCCCTACGAGCAGTACTTC. Residues: CASRAVQGPYEQYF.

In its sample, this clone was seen many times. The chain is built from TRBV6-1 and TRBJ2-3; 8 bases fit TRBD2. After removal of 7 bases from V and 5 bases from J, the junction contained 8 bases not matched to a gene. Germline lookup yields CDR1 MNHNS and CDR2 SASEGT. The CDR3 is 14 amino acids. The CDR3 loop is CASTDTGGLDTQYF. CDR3 sequence (DNA): TGTGCCAGCACCGACACGGGGGGGCTAGATACGCAGTATTTT.

This clone was seen repeatedly, ten times or more. This rearrangement joins TRBV10-2 to TRBJ2-1; D ambiguous. This CDR3 is 14 amino acids long. Germline V CDR1 and CDR2: WSHSY, SAAADI. V lost 8 bases and J lost 10, with 21 bases in between. The DNA of the CDR3 is TGCGCCAGCGTTGGTACCGGCCCTGGTGGGGAGCAGTTCTTC. Translating gives CASVGTGPGGEQFF.

This clone has a count of ten or more. The chain recombines TRBV28 with TRBJ1-2; tentative D call: TRBD1 (6 bases). V was cut by 6 bases and J by 4 bases, with 18 bases left in between. CDR1 is MDHEN and CDR2 is SYDVKM in the germline V gene. The CDR3 contains 15 residues. The CDR3: CASRSTGYAAYGYTF. The CDR3 DNA reads as TGTGCCAGCAGATCTACAGGGTACGCTGCCTATGGCTACACCTTC.

This clone was found many times. The chain combines TRBV6-5 with TRBJ2-6, with 9 nucleotides matching TRBD1. Germline V gene sequence: CDR1 MNHEY, CDR2 SVGAGI. The J segment lost 0 bases and the V segment lost 8 bases, leaving 14 bases of the junction unmatched. CDR3 length: 19 residues. This chain's CDR3 is CASDSTGTGIGSGANVLTF. In DNA form, the CDR3 reads TGTGCCAGCGATTCCACCGGGACAGGGATCGGCTCTGGGGCCAACGTCCTGACTTTC.

The table lists this clone with many counts. The chain recombines TRBV6-1 with TRBJ1-1, with D possibly TRBD1 on 6 matching bases. Germline V gives CDR1 MNHNS, CDR2 SASEGT. V lost 2 bases, J lost 0 bases, and 19 bases lay in between. The CDR3 spans 18 residues. CDR3 coding DNA: TGTGCCAGCAGTGAACGGGGCGGGTCAGGGGTGGTGAACACTGAAGCTTTCTTT. Translated, it gives CASSERGGSGVVNTEAFF.

This clone was detected many times. DNA of the CDR3: TGTGCCAGCAGTCGGGACAGGGGAACCTATAATTCACCCCTCCACTTT. Translation: CASSRDRGTYNSPLHF. The chain joins TRBV6-1 to TRBJ1-6; 10 nucleotides agree with TRBD1. Germline V gene data show CDR1 as MNHNS and CDR2 as SASEGT. Germline trimming cut 5 bases from V and 2 bases from J; bases unmatched to any gene: 3. The CDR3 spans 16 residues.

This clone was counted at least ten times. A single base separates this from a much larger clone, so it may be a read error. Other DNA sequences within the sample encode an identical CDR3. This sequence joins TRBV12-3 or TRBV12-4 and TRBJ1-6; D possibly corresponds to TRBD1 (5 bases). The ends were cut back, 8 bases at V and 10 bases at J, with 21 bases in the middle. The CDR3 is 15 amino acids. CDR3 amino acids: CASASLAGLKSPLHF. The CDR3 DNA reads TGTGCCAGCGCGTCCCTCGCAGGGCTGAAATCACCCCTCCACTTT.

This clone was recorded at least ten times. Germline is not matched at one junction end, which may reflect a read error. Within the sample, other DNA sequences also encode this same CDR3. V usage is TRBV10-3 and J usage is TRBJ2-2; D may be TRBD1 or TRBD2 (5 bases each). This CDR3 is 16 amino acids long. CDR1 is ENHRY and CDR2 is SYGVKD in the germline V gene. CDR3 in amino acids: CAISESKLGRTGELFF. The CDR3 DNA follows: TGTGCCATCAGTGAGTCGAAATTGGGGCGGACCGGGGAGCTGTTTTTC.

Many counts were recorded for this clone. This sequence joins TRBV19 and TRBJ1-5; D possibly corresponds to TRBD1 (5 bases). Germline CDR1 LNHDA, CDR2 SQIVND (reference sequence). V lost 4 bases to trimming and J lost 7 bases, with 8 bases between them. CDR3 length equals 12 residues. The CDR3 coding sequence is TGTGCCAGTAGTAGAGGGGACCAGCCCCAGCATTTT. Translation: CASSRGDQPQHF.

This clone was picked up many times. The rearrangement links TRBV5-1 to TRBJ1-6; D may be TRBD1 (5 bases). Germline V lookup: CDR1 SGHRS, CDR2 YFSETQ. V was clipped by 0 bases and J by 6 bases, with 10 bases between them. The length of the CDR3 is 15 residues. CDR3 nucleotides: TGCGCCAGCAGCTTGGCGGGGGTTCTTAATTCACCCCTCCACTTT. This gives the protein CASSLAGVLNSPLHF.

The chain combines TRBV18 with TRBJ2-1; possibly TRBD2 for D (6 bases). This CDR3 has 16 amino acids. Trimming shortened V by 3 bases and J by 4 bases, and 16 bases separated the two germline ends. Germline V gives CDR1 KGHSH, CDR2 LQKENI. The CDR3 sequence: CASSPERAVRYNEQFF. The CDR3 region has the DNA TGTGCCAGCTCACCCGAGCGGGCGGTCCGGTACAATGAGCAGTTCTTC.

This clone was found a few times. The J gene is TRBJ1-5, the V gene TRBV27, with D maybe TRBD1 (6 bases). The end of the DNA is better explained by TRBJ2-3, so the J call may be wrong. Germline V lookup: CDR1 MNHEY, CDR2 SMNVEV (reference sequence). The CDR3 extends over 13 amino acids. Here the CDR3 reads CASSYRGKGPQYF. The DNA for the CDR3 is TGTGCCAGCAGTTATAGGGGGAAGGGACCCCAGTATTTT.

This clone was seen many times. The chain employs TRBV20-1 and TRBJ2-1; D not certain. Germline CDR1 and CDR2: DFQATT and SNEGSKA (reference sequence). CDR3 length: 14 amino acids. Between the trimmed V and J ends, which lost 2 bases and 0 bases, there was a span of 8 bases. Written as DNA, the CDR3 is TGCAGTGCTAGACCATCCACCTCCTACAATGAGCAGTTCTTC. Residues: CSARPSTSYNEQFF.

This clone was picked up many times. This rearrangement joins TRBV20-1 to TRBJ2-5; D possibly corresponds to TRBD2 (7 bases). The V gene's germline CDR1 is DFQATT and CDR2 SNEGSKA (reference sequence). The V end lost 1 base, the J end lost 5 bases, and 14 bases lay between the germline ends. The CDR3 is 14 residues long. The CDR3 region has the DNA TGCAGTGCTAGAGTGGGGGGGGGCACGGAGACCCAGTACTTC. Its protein is CSARVGGGTETQYF.

This clone was detected many times. This rearrangement joins TRBV5-6 to TRBJ1-6, with D tentatively TRBD1 (5 bases). Germline lookup yields CDR1 SGHDT and CDR2 YYEEEE. The CDR3 loop spans 16 amino acids. V was trimmed by 0 bases and J by 4 bases, leaving 11 bases between them. For the CDR3, the DNA is TGTGCCAGCAGCTTGGGTGGGGACCCTTATAATTCACCCCTCCACTTT. Translation gives CASSLGGDPYNSPLHF.

A remark on this clone: Just one base apart from a much larger clone, this may be a read error. Other DNA sequences in the same sample also yield this CDR3. This rearrangement joins TRBV6-1 to TRBJ2-3, with D uncertain. CDR3 length: 14 amino acids. The germline V gene encodes CDR1 MNHNS and CDR2 SASEGT. This chain's CDR3 is CASSGRVRTDTQYF. CDR3 nucleotides: TGTGCCAGTAGTGGTAGGGTCCGCACAGATACGCAGTATTTT.

This clone has at least ten counts. The J gene is TRBJ2-1, the V gene TRBV7-3; 7 bases are a match to TRBD1. Per germline, CDR1 SGHTA and CDR2 FQGTGA. This CDR3 is built from 13 residues. After removal of 5 bases from V and 7 bases from J, the junction contained 5 bases not matched to a gene. The CDR3 DNA follows: TGTGCCAGCAGCGTCGGGACAGAAAATGAGCAGTTCTTC. It yields the protein CASSVGTENEQFF.

This clone was seen at least ten times. The genes are TRBV6-1 and TRBJ2-3, with D perhaps matching TRBD1 (6 bases). Looked up from germline, CDR1 is MNHNS and CDR2 is SASEGT. The germline V and J ends were trimmed by 5 bases and 1 base, with 13 bases remaining between them. The CDR3 runs 15 residues. The CDR3 sequence: CASSPTGTGTDTQYF. CDR3 in DNA: TGTGCCAGCAGTCCCACAGGGACGGGCACAGATACGCAGTATTTT.

In its sample, this clone was seen many times. The chain carries TRBV7-2 and TRBJ2-3; unclear D gene. The germline V gene has CDR1 SGHTA and CDR2 FQGNSA. Trimming stripped 5 bases from V and 0 bases from J, with 3 bases between. This CDR3 is 12 amino acids long. CDR3 nucleotide sequence: TGTGCCAGCAGCGCCAGCACAGATACGCAGTATTTT. Protein: CASSASTDTQYF.

This clone was detected many times. The chain links TRBV11-2 to TRBJ2-7; D ambiguous. CDR1 and CDR2 from the germline V gene are SGHAT and FQNNGV. V was cut by 3 bases and J by 3 bases, with 12 bases left in between. The CDR3 contains 14 residues. The CDR3 DNA follows: TGTGCCAGCAGCTTGGGATCGGGCTACTACGAGCAGTACGTC. This codes for CASSLGSGYYEQYV.

This clone has just a few counts. The junction shows a germline mismatch at one end, possibly a read error. The chain is built from TRBV6-1 and TRBJ1-2, with D perhaps TRBD1 (5 bases). The CDR3 is 15 amino acids. The germline CDR1 and CDR2 sequences are MNHNS and SASEGT. CDR3 bases: TGTGACAGCAGTGAAGGAGGGGCGTCTAACTATGGCTACAGCTTC. Translating it yields CDSSEGGASNYGYSF.

This clone was recorded at least ten times. The gene calls are TRBV7-2 and TRBJ2-7, with a tentative D call TRBD2 (6 bases). The V gene lost 5 bases and the J gene lost 4 bases, with 24 bases spanning the gap. This CDR3 is 17 amino acids long. CDR1 and CDR2 (germline): SGHTA, FQGNSA. The CDR3 spells CASSEGMSLFGGYEQYF. Written as DNA, the CDR3 is TGTGCCAGCAGCGAAGGGATGTCTCTATTTGGGGGGTACGAGCAGTACTTC. Drawing the rest from reference TRBV7-2 and TRBJ2-7, the complete variable domain is GAGVSQSPSNKVTEKGKDVELRCDPISGHTALYWYRQSLGQGLEFLIYFQGNSAPDKSGLPSDRFSAERTGGSVSTLTIQRTQQEDSAVYLCASSEGMSLFGGYEQYFGPGTRLTVT.